The clone carrying this T cell receptor (beta chain) showed up many times. The antigen remains unidentified. Deletions cut 4 bases from V and 4 bases from J, with 16 bases between. The germline V gene has CDR1 SGHVS and CDR2 FQNEAQ. This CDR3 comprises 15 residues. Time point specified: persistent/refractory GD, antithyroid drugs over 5 years with positive TRAb. After RNA was extracted from PBMCs, the TCR library was made from it. It was American Thyroid Association guidelines that determined Graves' disease diagnosis. In Xi'an, China, an endocrinology department was the source of patients. This specimen belongs to a study of regulatory T cells in long-lasting Graves disease. Both iRepertoire HTBI primers and Arm-PCR of CDR3 regions were used to build the TCR beta libraries. From the multiplex PCR reads, TCRdb called clonotypes with MiXCR, one entry per CDR3 protein. The table shows fewer than 400,000 distinct CDR3 sequences, with about 20% occurring only once.

Findings and limits, study-wide: There were preferences for TRBV28, TRBJ1-2 and TRBJ2-5 in persistent disease. The persistent group shared around 2,600 public clonotypes, more than the approximately 890 shared by new patients.

Source: peripheral blood mononuclear cells (PBMCs), taken when the disease was refractory, from a patient treated with antithyroid drugs. The receptor's source is a female donor with Graves disease. The rearrangement links TRBV7-8 to TRBJ1-1, with a tentative D call TRBD1 (6 bases). CDR3 region: CASSYHRVGGTEAFF. CDR3 in DNA: TGTGCCAGCAGCTACCACAGGGTAGGGGGCACTGAAGCTTTCTTT. Based on the CDR3 plus reference TRBV7-8 and TRBJ1-1, the full variable domain is GAGVSQSPRYKVAKRGQDVALRCDPISGHVSLFWYQQALGQGPEFLTYFQNEAQLDKSGLPSDRFFAERPEGSVSTLKIQRTQQEDSAVYLCASSYHRVGGTEAFFGQGTRLTVV.